This TCR beta chain derives from a study of CD8 T cells in ankylosing spondylitis. The study's findings and limits: A TCR beta motif of seven or eight highly homologous variants appeared characteristic of ankylosing spondylitis blood.

MiXCR was run by TCRdb on the 5' RACE reads, yielding one entry per CDR3 protein. The sample holds nearly 350,000 distinct CDR3 sequences, 14% to 15% seen once. V gave up 7 bases and J gave up 0 bases, with 13 bases separating them. This CDR3 has 14 amino acids. The germline V gene has CDR1 SGHRS and CDR2 YFSETQ. There are a few counts of this clonotype. Its antigen remains unknown. The clonotype originates from a male donor with ankylosing spondylitis or in good health (not recorded which). The chain has TRBV5-1 and TRBJ2-5; tentatively, D is TRBD1 (5 bases). The material sequenced was blood, either unsorted or a sorted T cell fraction (not recorded which). The CDR3 DNA reads as TGCGCCAGCTCGGCCAGGGCGGACCAAGAGACCCAGTACTTC. This translates into CASSARADQETQYF.